These 11 T cell receptor beta chains were all obtained from the same sample, sequenced in a study of OX40 agonist ivuxolimab in advanced cancers. TCRdb keeps only in-frame clones here, not all; method: immunoSEQ multiplex PCR. The sample lists 70,000 or so clones; roughly 80% were seen once. The sample was CD4+ or CD8+ T cells sorted from blood, taken in a trial of the OX40 agonist ivuxolimab. The receptors were gathered from an adult with an advanced solid tumor such as melanoma, head and neck, liver or kidney cancer.

The chain joins TRBV6-1 to TRBJ1-1, with 7 bases lining up with TRBD1. The germline V gene encodes CDR1 MNHNS and CDR2 SASEGT. The V and J ends lost 3 bases and 5 bases, in that order; junction bases with no gene match: 12. The CDR3 totals 16 residues. The CDR3 spells CASSDGEQGFWTEAFF. CDR3 sequence (DNA): TGTGCCAGCAGTGATGGAGAACAGGGGTTTTGGACTGAAGCTTTCTTT.

In its sample, this clone was seen once. V is TRBV30 and J is TRBJ2-2, with D possibly being TRBD1 (6 bases). The CDR3 loop spans 12 amino acids. The germline gives CDR1 GTSNPN, CDR2 SVGIG (reference sequence). The ends were cut back, 3 bases at V and 5 bases at J, with 7 bases in the middle. CDR3 region: CAWSRGTGELFF. The CDR3 region has the DNA TGTGCCTGGAGCAGGGGAACCGGGGAGCTGTTTTTT.

This chain links TRBV7-6 with TRBJ1-1; D is perhaps TRBD1 (6 bases). Germline CDR1 and CDR2: SGHVS and FNYEAQ. CDR3 size: 16 residues. The ends were cut back, 5 bases at V and 1 base at J, with 17 bases in the middle. For the CDR3, the DNA is TGTGCCAGCAGCCTCGGCAGGGGCTGGGGGAACACTGAAGCTTTCTTT. This encodes CASSLGRGWGNTEAFF.

V usage is TRBV5-4 and J usage is TRBJ2-3; D possibly uses TRBD1 or TRBD2 (5 bases each). CDR3 length: 18 residues. CDR1 and CDR2 from the germline V gene are SGHNT and YYREEE (reference sequence). Trimming took 1 base from V and 3 from J, leaving 21 bases between them. This CDR3 is CASSLFGTRALGTDTQYF. The CDR3 DNA sequence: TGTGCCAGCAGCTTGTTCGGGACGAGGGCCTTAGGTACAGATACGCAGTATTTT.

The genes are TRBV27 and TRBJ1-5, with a possible D match to TRBD1 (6 bases). Germline lookup yields CDR1 MNHEY and CDR2 SMNVEV (reference sequence). The V end lost 4 bases, the J end lost 3 bases, and 16 bases lay between the germline ends. CDR3 length: 16 residues. CDR3 bases: TGTGCCAGCAGTTCATTTACGGACAGCACCAATCAGCCCCAGCATTTT. Translation: CASSSFTDSTNQPQHF.

The chain recombines TRBV2 with TRBJ1-1; 10 nucleotides line up with TRBD1. Unmatched junction bases numbered 16, after V lost 4 bases and J lost 11 bases. This CDR3 comprises 16 residues. Germline V gives CDR1 SNHLY, CDR2 FYNNEI. Here the CDR3 reads CASSAQPGQGFNTAFF. CDR3 nucleotide sequence: TGTGCCAGCAGTGCCCAACCGGGACAGGGGTTTAACACGGCTTTCTTT. The full variable domain, with the rest looked up from reference TRBV2 and TRBJ1-1, is EPEVTQTPSHQVTQMGQEVILRCVPISNHLYFYWYRQILGQKVEFLVSFYNNEISEKSEIFDDQFSVERPDGSNFTLKIRSTKLEDSAMYFCASSAQPGQGFNTAFFGQGTRLTVV.

The J gene is TRBJ2-3, the V gene TRBV4-3, with 10 bases that match TRBD1. CDR1 and CDR2 (germline): LGHNA, YSLEER. The J segment lost 12 bases and the V segment lost 0 bases, leaving 3 bases of the junction unmatched. The CDR3 covers 13 residues. For the CDR3, the DNA is TGCGCCAGCAGCCAAGATCGGGACAGGGGACAGTATTTT. Translation: CASSQDRDRGQYF.

The chain is built from TRBV19 and TRBJ1-2; D may be TRBD1 (5 bases). The CDR3 totals 14 residues. V gave up 5 bases and J gave up 8 bases, with 18 bases separating them. The germline V gene has CDR1 LNHDA and CDR2 SQIVND (reference sequence). DNA of the CDR3: TGTGCCAGTAGTCCCCGGGACGGAAAAGGGGGCTACACCTTC. Translation: CASSPRDGKGGYTF. Drawing the rest from reference TRBV19 and TRBJ1-2, the complete variable domain is DGGITQSPKYLFRKEGQNVTLSCEQNLNHDAMYWYRQDPGQGLRLIYYSQIVNDFQKGDIAEGYSVSREKKESFPLTVTSAQKNPTAFYLCASSPRDGKGGYTFGSGTRLTVV.

V usage is TRBV7-2 and J usage is TRBJ2-4; TRBD1 matches at 8 bases. The CDR3 is made up of 14 amino acids. The germline V gene has CDR1 SGHTA and CDR2 FQGNSA. J was trimmed by 4 bases and V by 5 bases; bases with no gene match: 4. CDR3 loop: CASSTRTGKNIQYF. The DNA for the CDR3 is TGTGCCAGCAGCACCCGGACAGGGAAAAACATTCAGTACTTC.

The genes are TRBV11-2 and TRBJ2-1; 10 bases agree with TRBD2. Germline V gene sequence: CDR1 SGHAT, CDR2 FQNNGV. This CDR3 spans 17 amino acids. J was trimmed by 7 bases and V by 1 base; bases with no gene match: 10. The chain's CDR3 is CASSLGVERGGQNEQFF. CDR3 DNA: TGTGCCAGCAGCTTAGGTGTTGAGCGGGGGGGCCAAAATGAGCAGTTCTTC.

The J gene is TRBJ1-2, the V gene TRBV5-1; D remains unclear. V was clipped by 4 bases and J by 9 bases, with 19 bases between them. The CDR3 has 14 amino acids. The germline V gene encodes CDR1 SGHRS and CDR2 YFSETQ. Here the CDR3 reads CASSLDGLTMSYTF. As DNA, the CDR3 is TGCGCCAGCAGCCTGGACGGATTAACTATGAGCTACACCTTC.